Listed here is a single TCR beta chain. Its antigen is not known. Donors sampled were nominally healthy, though unrecorded immune exposures were likely. V gave up 4 bases and J gave up 3 bases; unmatched junction bases: 11. CDR1 MNHNS and CDR2 SASEGT come from the germline V gene. CDR3 length equals 16 residues. The data stem from a study of cytomegalovirus exposure and HLA in healthy donors. About the research overall: The Caucasian-associated ancestry cluster contained 81% of the roughly 400 genotyped donors.

General study results and limits: A later analysis showed TCR association rates differing by HLA locus, peaking at DRB1 and lowest at HLA-C. Prediction of most subjects' HLA-A and HLA-B alleles by TCR beta sequences was reportedly accurate.

Primers for the PCR totalled 60 Vbeta and 13 Jbeta. The assay was immunoSEQ multiplex PCR, and TCRdb's table has in-frame clones only and misses some. In the table there are roughly 110,000 clones, 81% of which are singletons. The chain employs TRBV6-1 and TRBJ2-7; 8 bases fit TRBD1. Sequencing used PBMCs. This receptor was taken from a man under 40 in good health and CMV-seronegative. The CDR3 loop is CASSVLGQGGLYEQYF. In nucleotides, the CDR3 is TGTGCCAGCAGTGTCCTCGGACAGGGCGGACTCTACGAGCAGTACTTC.